This T cell receptor beta chain was profiled in a study of blood T cell repertoires in COVID-19. Categorization into cohorts depended on clinical history that participants reported. Original processing methods: The authors estimated nucleated cell counts from reference gene primer amplification. Using immunoSEQ multiplex PCR, the repertoire was profiled, and TCRdb retains in-frame clones only, with some absent. D and trimming were read from the DNA, whereas the V and J calls and clone size are those reported in that table. The profile shows roughly 300,000 clones, 70% to 90% of them singletons. The CDR3 is 12 residues long. V was pared by 9 bases and J by 3 bases, with 11 bases between. The germline V gene encodes CDR1 LNHDA and CDR2 SQIVND (reference sequence).

J is TRBJ1-1 and V is TRBV19; no clear D. The sample comprised PBMCs or T cells enriched from blood (not recorded which). The TCR originated in a woman younger than 45 who had recovered from COVID-19. DNA for the CDR3: TGTGCCAGCAAGTCGGGGTACACTGAAGCTTTCTTT. Its translation: CASKSGYTEAFF. The variable domain in full, completed from reference TRBV19 and TRBJ1-1, reads DGGITQSPKYLFRKEGQNVTLSCEQNLNHDAMYWYRQDPGQGLRLIYYSQIVNDFQKGDIAEGYSVSREKKESFPLTVTSAQKNPTAFYLCASKSGYTEAFFGQGTRLTVV.